The clone carrying this T cell receptor (beta chain) was detected only a few times. As yet, its antigen is unknown. The V gene end was trimmed by 5 bases and the J gene end by 4 bases; junction bases not matched to a gene: 10. This CDR3 spans 15 amino acids. Together with a sample-barcoded 5' primer, a J-beta primer mix was included in a second PCR lasting about 7 to 11 cycles. TCRdb fed the 5' RACE reads into MiXCR, producing one record per CDR3 protein. This table holds 550,000 to 600,000 distinct CDR3 sequences, 25% to 30% found once. This record comes from a study of blood T cells in healthy people across ages. Points from the study as a whole: Possibly, changes in expanded clonotypes were confounded because donor CMV status was unknown. Strong correlation linked observed beta diversity and percent naive T cells. Researchers deemed the diversity estimates from one million T cells underestimates.

The TCR sequence derives from a woman aged 65 to 85 in good health. The chain couples TRBV12-3 or TRBV12-4 to TRBJ1-2; 7 nucleotides align to TRBD1. Sequencing used blood. CDR3 residues: CASSHRDRNSYGYTF. DNA for the CDR3: TGTGCCAGCAGTCACCGGGACAGAAACAGCTATGGCTACACCTTC.